One sample yielded the 17 T cell receptor beta chains listed below, sequenced in a study of blood T cell repertoires in COVID-19 (dated by TCRdb to the early 2020s). The protocol used for the library was the immunoSEQ multiplex PCR assay. TCRdb obtained this table from immuneACCESS and retained in-frame rearrangements with V and J assigned. These tables miss some clones; where compared with another copy, unresolved V genes account for less than half of the shortfall, and the remainder is unexplained. For this sample the table gives around 180,000 clones, of which just under 80% were detected only once. The ten largest make up approximately 7% of the sample. The material sequenced was peripheral blood. The receptors here all came from a man between 65 and 85 years old with active or convalescent COVID-19.

The genes are TRBV30 and TRBJ2-1, with TRBD1 matching 8 bases. Germline CDR1 and CDR2: GTSNPN and SVGIG (reference sequence). After removal of 0 bases from V and 5 bases from J, the junction contained 15 bases not matched to a gene. The CDR3 has 18 residues. The CDR3 spells CAWSVRRWEAGGNNEQFF. CDR3 sequence (DNA): TGTGCCTGGAGTGTACGCAGGTGGGAGGCAGGGGGCAACAATGAGCAGTTCTTC.

The chain joins TRBV7-9 to TRBJ1-1; 8 bases align to TRBD1. Germline CDR1 reads SEHNR; CDR2 reads FQNEAQ (reference sequence). The V gene end was trimmed by 4 bases and the J gene end by 1 base; junction bases not matched to a gene: 2. The CDR3 is made up of 14 amino acids. The chain's CDR3 is CASSSQGGNTEAFF. The CDR3 bases are TGTGCCAGCAGCTCACAGGGGGGGAACACTGAAGCTTTCTTT.

In DNA, the CDR3 is TGTGCCAGCAGCCGGGGGGCCTATGGGACAGAAGCTTTCTTT. Protein: CASSRGAYGTEAFF. V gene TRBV6-5 combines with J gene TRBJ1-1; D might be TRBD1 (6 bases). Trimming removed 6 bases from V and 8 bases from J, with 19 bases in between. The CDR3 has 14 amino acids. Looked up from germline, CDR1 is MNHEY and CDR2 is SVGAGI.

The chain carries TRBV15 and TRBJ2-2, with a possible D match to TRBD1 (5 bases). V gave up 0 bases and J gave up 5 bases, with 7 bases separating them. Germline V gene lookup returns CDR1 LNHNV and CDR2 YYDKDF (reference sequence). The CDR3 is made up of 14 amino acids. The DNA for the CDR3 is TGTGCCACCAGCAGAGACAGGGTTACCGGGGAGCTGTTTTTT. This codes for CATSRDRVTGELFF.

V and J are TRBV28 and TRBJ1-3; 7 positions match TRBD1. The V gene's germline CDR1 is MDHEN and CDR2 SYDVKM. Trimming at V came to 5 bases and at J to 0 bases, leaving 1 base not matched to a gene. The CDR3 length is 14 residues. The CDR3 region is CASSPGGSGNTIYF. The CDR3 bases are TGTGCCAGCAGTCCAGGGGGCTCTGGAAACACCATATATTTT.

This chain links TRBV7-9 with TRBJ2-7; 12 nucleotides agree with TRBD1. CDR3 size: 15 residues. V dropped 3 bases and J dropped 5; count of bases not matched to a gene: 5. The germline V gene encodes CDR1 SEHNR and CDR2 FQNEAQ (reference sequence). DNA of the CDR3: TGTGCCAGCAGCTTGGCCGGGACAGGGGGCCACGAGCAGTACTTC. Amino acids: CASSLAGTGGHEQYF.

The genes are TRBV11-3 and TRBJ2-7; TRBD2 is a possible D gene (5 bases). In germline, CDR1 is SGHNT, CDR2 YENEEA. The CDR3 contains 13 residues. V was cut by 5 bases and J by 5 bases, with 13 bases left in between. Written as DNA, the CDR3 is TGTGCCAGCAGCCCGGGGAGTAATAACGAGCAGTACTTC. Protein sequence: CASSPGSNNEQYF.

This clone was detected only a few times. The V and J genes are TRBV9 and TRBJ2-3; 8 bases line up with TRBD1. After removal of 3 bases from V and 5 bases from J, the junction contained 17 bases not matched to a gene. In germline, CDR1 is SGDLS, CDR2 YYNGEE. The CDR3 totals 18 residues. CDR3 nucleotides: TGTGCCAGCAGCGAAACGCAAGGGACAGGCGCCGGAGTAGATACGCAGTATTTT. This encodes CASSETQGTGAGVDTQYF.

The sample holds a few counts of this clone. The chain couples TRBV27 to TRBJ2-1, with 10 bases aligning to TRBD2. Germline V gene sequence: CDR1 MNHEY, CDR2 SMNVEV (reference sequence). The CDR3 spans 15 residues. V was pared by 2 bases and J by 5 bases, with 3 bases of the junction left unmatched. CDR3 in amino acids: CASSLLAGAHNEQFF. CDR3 sequence (DNA): TGTGCCAGCAGTTTACTAGCGGGGGCCCACAATGAGCAGTTCTTC.

The V and J genes are TRBV3-1 (or the pseudogene TRBV3-2) and TRBJ2-7, with TRBD2 as a possible D gene (5 bases). The CDR3 contains 14 residues. V lost 4 bases, J lost 7 bases, and 17 bases lay in between. Germline CDR1 and CDR2: LGHDT and YNNKEL (reference sequence). CDR3 region: CASSLLLDSEEQYF. CDR3 DNA sequence: TGTGCCAGCAGCCTCCTTTTGGACTCAGAAGAGCAGTACTTC.

The chain uses TRBV28 and TRBJ2-7, with D maybe TRBD2 (7 bases). V lost 2 bases and J 1 base, leaving 15 bases between the germline ends. The CDR3 is made up of 16 amino acids. Germline V lookup: CDR1 MDHEN, CDR2 SYDVKM. The chain's CDR3 is CASSLGGASGSYEQYF. CDR3 DNA: TGTGCCAGCAGTTTAGGGGGGGCTAGCGGTTCCTACGAGCAGTACTTC. Based on the CDR3 plus reference TRBV28 and TRBJ2-7, the full variable domain is DVKVTQSSRYLVKRTGEKVFLECVQDMDHENMFWYRQDPGLGLRLIYFSYDVKMKEKGDIPEGYSVSREKKERFSLILESASTNQTSMYLCASSLGGASGSYEQYFGPGTRLTVT.

CDR3 residues: CASSSRTGDYEQYF. The CDR3, as DNA: TGTGCCAGCAGTTCCCGGACAGGGGACTACGAGCAGTACTTC. The chain has TRBV6-5 and TRBJ2-7, with 9 nucleotides matching TRBD1. With V trimmed by 4 bases and J by 3 bases, 4 bases remained unmatched. Germline assignment: CDR1 MNHEY and CDR2 SVGAGI. CDR3 length: 14 residues.

In this sample, this clone turned up a few times. This chain uses TRBV5-6 with TRBJ2-5; 9 bases are shared with TRBD1. Trimming removed 5 bases from V and 2 bases from J; junction bases left unmatched: 4. This CDR3 region has 14 residues. Germline-derived CDR1 and CDR2 are SGHDT and YYEEEE. This CDR3 is CASRTGGGQETQYF. CDR3 nucleotides: TGTGCCAGCAGAACAGGGGGCGGGCAAGAGACCCAGTACTTC.

This chain connects TRBV5-6 to TRBJ1-2; tentatively, D is TRBD1 (5 bases). V gave up 3 bases and J gave up 0 bases, with 15 bases separating them. The V gene's germline CDR1 is SGHDT and CDR2 YYEEEE. This CDR3 region has 16 residues. The CDR3 nucleotides are TGTGCCAGCAGCTCCATACCCAGGGCTTCTAACTATGGCTACACCTTC. It specifies CASSSIPRASNYGYTF.

The gene calls are TRBV10-3 and TRBJ2-2, with D tentatively TRBD1 (6 bases). There are 17 residues in the CDR3. With 4 bases removed from V and 0 bases from J, the gap between germline ends came to 15 bases. In germline, CDR1 is ENHRY, CDR2 SYGVKD. The CDR3 region is CAISVSTGRTNTGELFF. CDR3 DNA sequence: TGTGCCATCAGTGTGTCGACAGGACGAACGAACACCGGGGAGCTGTTTTTT.

The CDR3 protein is CASSLTSGSDEQYF. CDR3 nucleotide sequence: TGTGCCAGCAGCTTGACTAGCGGGAGCGACGAGCAGTACTTC. The chain employs TRBV5-4 and TRBJ2-7; 11 bases line up with TRBD2. In germline, CDR1 is SGHNT, CDR2 YYREEE (reference sequence). CDR3 length: 14 amino acids. Trimming cost V 1 base and J 5 bases; bases outside gene matches: 2.

This chain links TRBV11-2 with TRBJ2-2; TRBD1 matches 7 bases. The germline V gene has CDR1 SGHAT and CDR2 FQNNGV. The CDR3 runs to 16 residues. V shed 0 bases and J 5 bases; nucleotides not matched to a gene: 6. The CDR3 DNA follows: TGTGCCAGCAGCTTAGAGGGACAGCTTATTACCGGGGAGCTGTTTTTT. This translates into CASSLEGQLITGELFF.